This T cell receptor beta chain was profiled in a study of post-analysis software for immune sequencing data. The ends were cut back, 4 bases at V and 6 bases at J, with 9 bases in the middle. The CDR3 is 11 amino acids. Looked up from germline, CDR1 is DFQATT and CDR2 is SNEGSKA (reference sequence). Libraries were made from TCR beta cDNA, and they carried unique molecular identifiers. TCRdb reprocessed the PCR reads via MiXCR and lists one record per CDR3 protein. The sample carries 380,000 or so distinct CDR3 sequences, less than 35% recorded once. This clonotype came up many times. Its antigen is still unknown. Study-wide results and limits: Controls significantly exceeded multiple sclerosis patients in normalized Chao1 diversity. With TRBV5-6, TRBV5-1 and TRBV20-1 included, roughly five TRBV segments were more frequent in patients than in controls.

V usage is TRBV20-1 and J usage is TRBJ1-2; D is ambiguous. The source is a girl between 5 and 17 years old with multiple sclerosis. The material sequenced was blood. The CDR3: CSAMRPDGYTF. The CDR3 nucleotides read TGCAGTGCTATGAGGCCGGATGGCTACACCTTC.